A single sample gave rise to the 7 T cell receptor beta chains below, sequenced in a study of T-cell memory formation after mild COVID-19. TCRdb fed the 5' RACE reads into MiXCR, producing one record per CDR3 protein. The data contain some 30,000 distinct CDR3 sequences, about 8% of them seen just once; the ten biggest clones take up less than 15%. Input material: PBMCs or a T cell subset sorted from them (not recorded which). The receptors were sampled from an adult woman who had mild COVID-19 (a few samples of this study predate the infection). Cell type and time point are not known.

Of note for this clonotype: Being one base from a much bigger clone, this may be a read error. This chain links TRBV10-3 with TRBJ2-5, with 8 nucleotides matching TRBD1. CDR3 length equals 15 residues. Germline CDR1 is ENHRY and CDR2 is SYGVKD. CDR3 sequence: CAIRPGTGRQETKYF. The CDR3 DNA reads as TGTGCCATCAGACCCGGGACAGGCCGCCAAGAGACCAAGTACTTC.

This clonotype was counted at least ten times. A much larger clone differs by one base, so this may be a read error. The conserved final phenylalanine or tryptophan is absent from the CDR3, which likely points to a read error. The V gene is TRBV25-1, the J gene TRBJ2-5; D is possibly TRBD1 or TRBD2 (5 bases each). Germline V gene lookup returns CDR1 MGHDK and CDR2 SYGVNS. Trimming removed 6 bases from V and 7 bases from J, with 9 bases in between. There are 11 residues in the CDR3. The CDR3 nucleotides are TGTGCCAGCAGCGGGGCGGGGACCCAGTACTCC. Translating it yields CASSGAGTQYS.

Many counts were recorded for this clonotype. The chain combines TRBV2 with TRBJ1-1, with unresolved D. This CDR3 is 14 amino acids long. The germline gives CDR1 SNHLY, CDR2 FYNNEI. Trimming removed 5 bases at V and 2 bases at J, with 12 bases between. The CDR3 is CASSPLTVNTEAFF. In DNA, the CDR3 is TGTGCCAGCAGTCCCTTGACTGTAAACACTGAAGCTTTCTTT.

This clonotype was seen at least ten times. The chain recombines TRBV9 with TRBJ2-5; no clear D gene. Germline CDR1 reads SGDLS; CDR2 reads YYNGEE. The CDR3 extends over 12 amino acids. V dropped 0 bases and J dropped 5 bases, with 5 bases sitting between them. Here the CDR3 DNA reads TGTGCCAGCAGCGTAGCCGGGGAGACCCAGTACTTC. It is translated as CASSVAGETQYF.

This clonotype was recorded at least ten times. The V call is TRBV6-2 or TRBV6-3, the J call TRBJ2-2; 10 bases line up with TRBD2. CDR3 length: 17 residues. Germline loops: CDR1 MNHEY, CDR2 SVGEGT. Losses at the gene ends were 4 bases for V and 5 bases for J; bases not matched to a gene: 10. CDR3 sequence (DNA): TGTGCCAGCAGTTTCTCCCCCCTAGCGGGAGAAACCGGGGAGCTGTTTTTT. The encoded protein is CASSFSPLAGETGELFF.

This clonotype was observed many times. The rearrangement links TRBV20-1 to TRBJ2-1, with 14 bases matching TRBD2. The germline gives CDR1 DFQATT, CDR2 SNEGSKA (reference sequence). Losses at the gene ends were 6 bases for V and 0 bases for J; bases not matched to a gene: 7. This CDR3 region has 17 residues. CDR3 DNA sequence: TGCAGTGCAAAGGGACTAGCGGGAGTGATCTCCTACAATGAGCAGTTCTTC. It is translated as CSAKGLAGVISYNEQFF.

The chain has TRBV3-1 and TRBJ2-3; D unresolved. This CDR3 comprises 17 residues. Germline V lookup: CDR1 LGHDT, CDR2 YNNKEL (reference sequence). Trimming shortened V by 4 bases and J by 0 bases, and 17 bases separated the two germline ends. Here the CDR3 reads CASSPSMGRLSTDTQYF. DNA of the CDR3: TGTGCCAGCAGCCCCTCGATGGGTCGCCTTAGCACAGATACGCAGTATTTT.